This TCR beta chain is from a study of T-cell memory formation after mild COVID-19. Looked up from germline, CDR1 is SGHTA and CDR2 is FQGNSA. V lost 2 bases and J lost 4, with 4 bases in between. This CDR3 spans 12 amino acids. This clonotype appeared a few times. TCRdb re-analysed the 5' RACE reads in MiXCR, keeping a single row per CDR3 protein. The sample consists of 200,000 to 250,000 distinct CDR3 sequences, 15% of them appearing once. Sample: PBMCs or a T cell subset sorted from them (not recorded which). V usage is TRBV7-2 and J usage is TRBJ2-3; D unresolved. The TCR was taken from an adult woman who had mild COVID-19 (a few samples of this study predate the infection). Cell type and time point are not known. CDR3 amino acids: CASSLMSDTQYF. CDR3 DNA sequence: TGTGCCAGCAGCTTAATGTCAGATACGCAGTATTTT.